Each of the 3 T cell receptor beta chains below was sequenced from the same sample in a study of CD8 T cells in ankylosing spondylitis. Study findings and constraints: Blood from ankylosing spondylitis patients appeared to carry a characteristic roughly 8-variant TCR beta motif.

TCRdb reprocessed the 5' RACE reads via MiXCR and lists one record per CDR3 protein. This sample has about 220,000 distinct CDR3 sequences; 7% to 8% occur once, and the top ten carry 14%. These receptors' targets are unknown. The sequenced material came from blood, either unsorted or a sorted T cell fraction (not recorded which). All receptors come from a male donor with ankylosing spondylitis.

This clonotype has at least ten counts. V is TRBV12-3 or TRBV12-4 and J is TRBJ2-1, with 12 nucleotides matching TRBD2. J lost 6 bases, V lost 8 bases, and 11 bases had no gene match. The CDR3 is made up of 16 amino acids. CDR3 bases: TGTGCCAGCGGGGGACTAGCGGGTCCCGGAGGCAATGAGCAGTTCTTC. It is translated as CASGGLAGPGGNEQFF.

The chain uses TRBV5-1 and TRBJ2-2; D tentatively fits TRBD1 or TRBD2 (5 bases each). V lost 1 base and J lost 6, with 13 bases in between. CDR3 length equals 15 residues. Per the germline V gene, CDR1 is SGHRS and CDR2 is YFSETQ. CDR3 sequence (DNA): TGCGCCAGCAGCTTGATGATCGGGGCTGCCGGGGAGCTGTTTTTT. Amino acid sequence: CASSLMIGAAGELFF. Filled out from reference TRBV5-1 and TRBJ2-2, the complete variable domain reads KAGVTQTPRYLIKTRGQQVTLSCSPISGHRSVSWYQQTPGQGLQFLFEYFSETQRNKGNFPGRFSGRQFSNSRSEMNVSTLELGDSALYLCASSLMIGAAGELFFGEGSRLTVL.

This clonotype was found many times. This chain links TRBV4-3 with TRBJ1-2; no definite D call. The CDR3 contains 15 residues. Germline V gene data show CDR1 as LGHNA and CDR2 as YSLEER. V lost 0 bases, J lost 2 bases, and 10 bases lay in between. The CDR3 DNA sequence: TGCGCCAGCAGCCAAGATGGGGATCCCAACTATGGCTACACCTTC. Translation gives CASSQDGDPNYGYTF.